A selection of T cell receptor beta chains follows, all from one sample in a study of blood T cell repertoires in COVID-19. Assay used: immunoSEQ multiplex PCR; TCRdb lists only in-frame clones, some missing. The table includes hundreds of thousands of clones, 85% to 90% detected once. The sequencing input was PBMCs or T cells enriched from blood (not recorded which). These receptors were obtained from a woman between 50 and 59 years old in a cohort exposed to, infected with or recovered from COVID-19 (not recorded which). The conserved cysteine and the conserved F or W are not part of the CDR3 here. A D gene is named only where the DNA matches it firmly.

D | V | CDR3
TRBD1 | TRBV7-2 | ASSPGTVVLTSPLH
. | TRBV6-5 | ASSYSGLNEQY
TRBD1 | TRBV4-2 | ASSQNRRTGDYEQY
TRBD1 | TRBV7-6 | ASSLDNRGRVTNEKLF
TRBD1 | TRBV28 | ASQTTGSMGKNIQY
TRBD1 | TRBV30 | AWSPPRTGGFAGYT
. | TRBV4-1 | ASSRADGEQF
. | TRBV7-9 | ASSFDWGRANTEAF
. | TRBV4-2 | ASSLLGGSGGYYT
TRBD2 | TRBV18 | ASSQWTSGGNNEQF
TRBD2 | TRBV30 | AWSPGTSGGATDTQY
. | TRBV7-2 | ASSLTGMSSYNSPLH
TRBD1 | TRBV4-2 | ASSPRGQGADYGYT
TRBD1 | TRBV4-1 | ASSRKDRSTDTQY
TRBD1 | TRBV10-3 | AISERPAGQLLNTEAF
TRBD1 | TRBV3-1/TRBV3-2 | ASSYRDRGYEQY
. | TRBV7-9 | ASSDGGRLNIQY
TRBD1 | TRBV14 | ASSQFTGTGVEKLF
. | TRBV7-2 | ASSLNLGGNTEAF
TRBD2 | TRBV5-1 | ASSFASGPDTQY
TRBD1 | TRBV2 | ASSRDRGISSEQF
TRBD2 | TRBV6-5 | ASSTQRGAAGTQY
. | TRBV27 | ASSLGANSPLH
. | TRBV2 | ASSGQLNSGNTIY
TRBD1 | TRBV5-1 | ASSLGTGGIYEQY
TRBD1 | TRBV4-3 | ASSENAGTGTPLNYGYT
TRBD2 | TRBV6-5 | ASSYSRGGPYEQY
. | TRBV2 | ASSGQGGQPQH
. | TRBV5-1 | ASSFPRGGGPYNEQF
. | TRBV5-4 | ASSSSGLGNSPLH
TRBD2 | TRBV3-1/TRBV3-2 | ASSQERWLAGFGTGELF
. | TRBV3-1/TRBV3-2 | ASRAQDRSYEQY
TRBD1 | TRBV7-2 | ASSPGGTGGSGNTIY
TRBD1 | TRBV5-4 | ASSRQGMNTEAF
. | TRBV4-1 | ASSQSFNQGSDEQF
TRBD1 | TRBV4-2 | ASSPQGQSHNSPLH
TRBD1 | TRBV9 | ASTASYDRVNSPLH
. | TRBV18 | ASSPGRDEQY
. | TRBV4-1 | ASSQGQQETQY
. | TRBV29-1 | SVAGPTNYGYT
TRBD1 | TRBV28 | ASSGDRASSSPLH
. | TRBV5-5 | ASSLAKSYGYT
TRBD2 | TRBV7-3 | ASSLTAGGSNEQF
. | TRBV7-9 | ASSADRGSGVAEKLF
. | TRBV30 | AWSRGHTGELF
TRBD2 | TRBV18 | ASSFVLAGVPYEQY
. | TRBV3-1/TRBV3-2 | ASRPTGLDEKLF
. | TRBV5-1 | ASSFPPTEPQETQY
. | TRBV5-1 | ASSLGAGFSTDTQY
. | TRBV18 | ASSLYRVREQF